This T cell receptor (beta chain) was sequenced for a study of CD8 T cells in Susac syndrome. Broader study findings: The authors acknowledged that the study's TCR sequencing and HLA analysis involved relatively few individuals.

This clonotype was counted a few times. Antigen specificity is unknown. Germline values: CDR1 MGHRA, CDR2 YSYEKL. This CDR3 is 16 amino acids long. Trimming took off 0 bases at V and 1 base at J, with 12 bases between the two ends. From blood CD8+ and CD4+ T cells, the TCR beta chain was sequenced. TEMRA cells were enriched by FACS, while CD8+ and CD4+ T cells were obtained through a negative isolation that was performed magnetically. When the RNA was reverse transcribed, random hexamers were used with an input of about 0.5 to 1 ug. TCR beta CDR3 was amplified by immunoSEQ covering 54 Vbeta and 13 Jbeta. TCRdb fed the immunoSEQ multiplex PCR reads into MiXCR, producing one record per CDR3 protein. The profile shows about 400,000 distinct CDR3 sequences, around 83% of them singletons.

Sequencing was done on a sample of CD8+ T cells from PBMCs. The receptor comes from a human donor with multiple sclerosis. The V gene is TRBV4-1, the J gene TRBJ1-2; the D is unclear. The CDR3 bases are TGCGCCAGCAGCCAAGATCTGGGAGGGCTTAACTATGGCTACACCTTC. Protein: CASSQDLGGLNYGYTF.